These 5 T cell receptor beta chains came from one sample sequenced in a study of T cells in tumors after PD-1 blockade. Clones were sequenced by immunoSEQ multiplex PCR, and TCRdb holds only the in-frame ones, with some missing. In the table there are 60,000 to 70,000 clones, under 80% of which are singletons. Sequenced here: PBMCs, sampled after anti-PD-1 treatment. Receptor source: a human donor with basal cell carcinoma.

J is TRBJ2-6 and V is TRBV19; D call uncertain. The CDR3 contains 13 residues. The ends were cut back, 7 bases at V and 3 bases at J, with 7 bases in the middle. The germline V gene encodes CDR1 LNHDA and CDR2 SQIVND (reference sequence). CDR3 DNA: TGTGCCAGTATGGTCGTTGGGGCCAACGTCCTGACTTTC. It translates to CASMVVGANVLTF.

The rearrangement joins TRBV7-9 to TRBJ1-6; TRBD1 aligns across 9 bases. This CDR3 is 15 amino acids long. Germline V gene sequence: CDR1 SEHNR, CDR2 FQNEAQ (reference sequence). V was pared by 5 bases and J by 6 bases, with 5 bases of the junction left unmatched. CDR3 in amino acids: CASSINRGRNSPLHF. Written as DNA, the CDR3 is TGTGCCAGCAGCATCAACAGGGGGCGTAATTCACCCCTCCACTTT.

This clone was seen only a few times. This same CDR3 is encoded by further DNA sequences in the sample. The chain recombines TRBV3-1 (or the pseudogene TRBV3-2) with TRBJ2-7, with no clear D. The V end lost 1 base, the J end lost 5 bases, and 3 bases lay between the germline ends. The germline V gene encodes CDR1 LGHDT and CDR2 YNNKEL (reference sequence). The CDR3 contains 11 residues. The CDR3 DNA follows: TGTGCCAGCAGCCAAGGTGACGAGCAGTACTTC. Protein: CASSQGDEQYF.

The CDR3 DNA reads as TGTGCCAGCAGCTTAGAATACAGCTTCCTTGGAAACACCATATATTTT. This gives the protein CASSLEYSFLGNTIYF. This chain joins TRBV7-9 and TRBJ1-3; unclear D gene. Germline V lookup: CDR1 SEHNR, CDR2 FQNEAQ (reference sequence). Deletions cut 1 base from V and 3 bases from J, with 13 bases between. CDR3 length: 16 amino acids.

This chain uses TRBV13 with TRBJ2-1, with a possible D match to TRBD2 (6 bases). Trimming took 8 bases from V and 9 from J, leaving 20 bases between them. The CDR3 runs 14 residues. Germline values: CDR1 PRHDT, CDR2 FYEKMQ (reference sequence). The CDR3 loop reads CASGRQNARGEQFF. The CDR3 DNA is TGTGCCAGCGGGAGGCAGAACGCCCGGGGTGAGCAGTTCTTC.